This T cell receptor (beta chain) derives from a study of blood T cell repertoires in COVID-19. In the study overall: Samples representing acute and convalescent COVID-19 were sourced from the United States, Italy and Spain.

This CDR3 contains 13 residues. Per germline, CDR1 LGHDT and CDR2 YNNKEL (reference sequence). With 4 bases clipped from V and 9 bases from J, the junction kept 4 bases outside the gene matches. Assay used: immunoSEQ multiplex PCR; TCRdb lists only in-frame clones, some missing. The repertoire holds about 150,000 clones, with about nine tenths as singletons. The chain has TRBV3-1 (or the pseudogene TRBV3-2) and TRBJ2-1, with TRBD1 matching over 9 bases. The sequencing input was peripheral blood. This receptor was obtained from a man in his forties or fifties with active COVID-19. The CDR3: CASSRDRVGEQFF. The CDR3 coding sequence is TGTGCCAGCAGCCGGGACAGGGTGGGTGAGCAGTTCTTC.